This TCR beta chain emerged from a study of T cell responses to AZD1222 COVID-19 vaccine. V lost 3 bases, J lost 4 bases, and 12 bases lay in between. Per germline, CDR1 LNHNV and CDR2 YYDKDF (reference sequence). This CDR3 has 14 residues. Profiling relied on immunoSEQ multiplex PCR, and the TCRdb table lists in-frame clones only, not all of them. Among around 47,000 clones listed, around 80% were seen once. The chain has TRBV15 and TRBJ1-2; D is undetermined. The sequencing used peripheral blood, collected 28 days after the second dose of the MenACWY control vaccine. This receptor was obtained from an adult who received the MenACWY meningococcal vaccine as a control. CDR3 bases: TGTGCCACCAGCAGGGCAGCGGGAATCTATGGCTACACCTTC. Its protein product is CATSRAAGIYGYTF.